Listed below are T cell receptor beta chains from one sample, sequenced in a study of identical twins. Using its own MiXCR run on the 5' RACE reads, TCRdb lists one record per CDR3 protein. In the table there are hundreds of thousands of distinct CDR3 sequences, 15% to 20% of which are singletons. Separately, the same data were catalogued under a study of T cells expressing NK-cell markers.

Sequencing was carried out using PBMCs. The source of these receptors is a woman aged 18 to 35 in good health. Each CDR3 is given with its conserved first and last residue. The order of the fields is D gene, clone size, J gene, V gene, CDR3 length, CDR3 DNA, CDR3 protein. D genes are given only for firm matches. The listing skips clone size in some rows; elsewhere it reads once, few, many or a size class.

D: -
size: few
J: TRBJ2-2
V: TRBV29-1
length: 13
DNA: TGCAGCGGCCTACACAAGAACACCGGGGAGCTGTTTTTT
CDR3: CSGLHKNTGELFF

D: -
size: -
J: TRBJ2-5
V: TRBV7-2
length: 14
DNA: TGTGCCAGCAACGACGTAGACAGACGGGAGACCCAGTACTTC
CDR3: CASNDVDRRETQYF

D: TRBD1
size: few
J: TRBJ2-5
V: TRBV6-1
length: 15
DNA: TGTGCCAGCAGTCTCGTCGGGACAGGGGAAGAGACCCAGTACTTC
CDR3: CASSLVGTGEETQYF

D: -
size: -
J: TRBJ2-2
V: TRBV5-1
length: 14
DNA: TGCGCCACCCAACGGGACACGAACACCGGGGAGCTGTTTTTT
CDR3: CATQRDTNTGELFF

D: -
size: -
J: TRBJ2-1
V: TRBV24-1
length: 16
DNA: TGTGCCACCAGTGATCGCCGTTCGAGCTCCTACAATGAGCAGTTCTTC
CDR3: CATSDRRSSSYNEQFF

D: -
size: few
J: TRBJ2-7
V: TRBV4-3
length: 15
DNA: TGCGCCAGCAGCCAAGATGGACAGACCCCGGGGGAGCAGTACTTC
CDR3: CASSQDGQTPGEQYF

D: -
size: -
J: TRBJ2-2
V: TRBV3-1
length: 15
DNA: TGTGCCAGCAGCGAAGAGGGGGGGACGGCCGGGGAGCTGTTTTTT
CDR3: CASSEEGGTAGELFF

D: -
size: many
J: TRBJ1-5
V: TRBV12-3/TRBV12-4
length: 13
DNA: TGTGCCAGCAGTTTGGTCCTGAATCAGCCCCAGCATTTT
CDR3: CASSLVLNQPQHF

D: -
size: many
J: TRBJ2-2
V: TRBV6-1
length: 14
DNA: TGTGCCAGCAGTCGCCTGGGGAACACCGGGGAGCTGTTTTTT
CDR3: CASSRLGNTGELFF

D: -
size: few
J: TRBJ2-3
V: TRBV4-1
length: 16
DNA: TGCGCCAGCAGCCAAGATAAGGGCTCCCACACAGATACGCAGTATTTT
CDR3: CASSQDKGSHTDTQYF

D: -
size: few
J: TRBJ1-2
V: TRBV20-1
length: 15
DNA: TGCAGTGCTAGAGATCCTCGGGGGCGGAACTATGGCTACACCTTC
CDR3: CSARDPRGRNYGYTF

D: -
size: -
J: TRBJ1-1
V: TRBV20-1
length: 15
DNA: TGCAGTGCTAGAGATCCAGGTGGCGGTTGGACTGAAGCTTTCTTT
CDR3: CSARDPGGGWTEAFF

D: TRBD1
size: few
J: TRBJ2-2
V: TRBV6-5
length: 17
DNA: TGTGCCAGCAGTTACGACGAGGGGGCCTCGAACACCGGGGAGCTGTTTTTT
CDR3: CASSYDEGASNTGELFF

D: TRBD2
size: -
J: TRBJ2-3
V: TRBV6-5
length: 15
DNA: TGTGCCAGCAGTTTCGCGGGAGGGCCGGGTGATACGCAGTATTTT
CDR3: CASSFAGGPGDTQYF

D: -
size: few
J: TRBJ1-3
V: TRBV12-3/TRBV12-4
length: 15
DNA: TGTGCCAGCAGTTTAGGGCCACAAACGGGAAACACCATATATTTT
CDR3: CASSLGPQTGNTIYF

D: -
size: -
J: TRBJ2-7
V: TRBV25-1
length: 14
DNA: TGTGCCAGCAGTGAATCGGGACGGAACTACGAGCAGTACTTC
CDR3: CASSESGRNYEQYF

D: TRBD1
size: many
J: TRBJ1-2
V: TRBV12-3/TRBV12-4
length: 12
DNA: TGTGCCAGCAGACCAGGGGGCGGGGGCTACACCTTC
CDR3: CASRPGGGGYTF

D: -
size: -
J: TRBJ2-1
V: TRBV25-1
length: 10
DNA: TGTGCCAGCAGTGCGGCCGAGCAGTTCTTC
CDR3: CASSAAEQFF

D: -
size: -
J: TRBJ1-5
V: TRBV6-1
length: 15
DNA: TGTGCCAGCAGCGTATTCAGGGGTTCAAGTCAGCCCCAGCATTTT
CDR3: CASSVFRGSSQPQHF

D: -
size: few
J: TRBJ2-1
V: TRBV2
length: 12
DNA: TGTGCCAGTAAACAGGGAAACAATGAGCAGTTCTTC
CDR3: CASKQGNNEQFF

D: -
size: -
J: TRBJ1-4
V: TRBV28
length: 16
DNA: TGTGCCAGCAGTTTACCCTTCATTGCGGGTAATGAAAAACTGTTTTTT
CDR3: CASSLPFIAGNEKLFF

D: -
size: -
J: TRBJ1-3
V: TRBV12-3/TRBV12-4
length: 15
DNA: TGTGCCAGCAGGTTACGTGGGGGAGGGAGTGACACCATATATTTT
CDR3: CASRLRGGGSDTIYF

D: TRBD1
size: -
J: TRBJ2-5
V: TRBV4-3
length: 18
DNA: TGCGCCAGCAGCCCCGGTAAACAGGGGGACCTTCGCCAAGAGACCCAGTACTTC
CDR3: CASSPGKQGDLRQETQYF

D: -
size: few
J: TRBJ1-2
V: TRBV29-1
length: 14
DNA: TGCAGCGCTGCAATGGGACGGTCCAACTATGGCTACACCTTC
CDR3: CSAAMGRSNYGYTF

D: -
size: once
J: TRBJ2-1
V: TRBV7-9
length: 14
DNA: TGTGCCAGCAGCCCCGGAGGGGTTACGGATGAGCAGTTCTTC
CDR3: CASSPGGVTDEQFF

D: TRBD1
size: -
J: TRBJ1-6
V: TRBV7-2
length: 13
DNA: TGTGCCGGTGGACAGGTGGGAAATTCACCCCTCCACTTT
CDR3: CAGGQVGNSPLHF

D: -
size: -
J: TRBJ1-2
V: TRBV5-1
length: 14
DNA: TGCGCCAGCAGCTTGGGTGGCGGGGCCCGGGGCTACACCTTC
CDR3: CASSLGGGARGYTF

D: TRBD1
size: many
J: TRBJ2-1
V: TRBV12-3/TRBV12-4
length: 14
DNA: TGTGCCAGCAGTTTATCGACAATTGGGACAGAACAGTTCTTC
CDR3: CASSLSTIGTEQFF

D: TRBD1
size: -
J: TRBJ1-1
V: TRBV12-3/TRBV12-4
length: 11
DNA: TGTGCCAGCAGTGACAGGGGGCAAGCTTTCTTT
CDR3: CASSDRGQAFF

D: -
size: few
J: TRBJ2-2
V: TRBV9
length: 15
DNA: TGTGCCAGCAGCGGAGGGGGGGGACCCACCGGGGAGCTGTTTTTT
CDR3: CASSGGGGPTGELFF

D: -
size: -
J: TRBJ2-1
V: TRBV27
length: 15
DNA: TGTGCCAGCAGCCGCGACTGGAACTCCTACAATGAGCAGTTCTTC
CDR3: CASSRDWNSYNEQFF

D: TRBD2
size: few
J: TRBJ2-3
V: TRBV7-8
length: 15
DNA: TGTGCCAGCAGGCTAGCGGGGCTAATCACAGATACGCAGTATTTT
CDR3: CASRLAGLITDTQYF

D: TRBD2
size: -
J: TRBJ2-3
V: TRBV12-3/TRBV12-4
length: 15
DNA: TGTGCCAGCATGGTCGGCGGGAGGGTGACAGATACGCAGTATTTT
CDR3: CASMVGGRVTDTQYF

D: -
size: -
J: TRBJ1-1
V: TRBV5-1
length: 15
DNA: TGCGCCAGCAGCTTGGGTGGGCCTATGAACACTGAAGCTTTCTTT
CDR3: CASSLGGPMNTEAFF

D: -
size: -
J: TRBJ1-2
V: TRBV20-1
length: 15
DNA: TGCAGTGCTAGTCAGGTGGTGAGGGGCACGGGAGGCTACACCTTC
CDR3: CSASQVVRGTGGYTF

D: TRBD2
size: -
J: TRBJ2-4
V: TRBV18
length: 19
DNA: TGTGCCAGCTCACCACCCTTGTCTAGCGGGAGGCTAGCCAAAAACATTCAGTACTTC
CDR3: CASSPPLSSGRLAKNIQYF

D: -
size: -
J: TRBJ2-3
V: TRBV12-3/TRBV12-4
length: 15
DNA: TGTGCCAGCACCTGGGGGGGAGGGGGGACAGATACGCAGTATTTT
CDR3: CASTWGGGGTDTQYF

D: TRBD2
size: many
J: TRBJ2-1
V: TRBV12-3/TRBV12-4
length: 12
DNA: TGTGCCAGCAGTTCAATAGCGGGCAAGCAGTTCTTC
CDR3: CASSSIAGKQFF

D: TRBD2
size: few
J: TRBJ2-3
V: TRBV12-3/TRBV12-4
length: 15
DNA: TGTGCCAGCCGGACCAGCGGGGCCATGGCAGATACGCAGTATTTT
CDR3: CASRTSGAMADTQYF

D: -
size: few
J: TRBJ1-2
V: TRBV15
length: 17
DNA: TGTGCCACCAGCAGACTCACATTCAGGGGTTCAGGCTATGGCTACACCTTC
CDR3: CATSRLTFRGSGYGYTF

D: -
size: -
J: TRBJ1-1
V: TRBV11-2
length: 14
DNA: TGTGCCAGCAGCCCCGCGGGGCTGGGCACTGAAGCTTTCTTT
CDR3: CASSPAGLGTEAFF

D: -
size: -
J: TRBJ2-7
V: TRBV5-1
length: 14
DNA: TGCGCCAGCAGCTTGCTGCGGGGCACGATGGAGCAGTACTTC
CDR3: CASSLLRGTMEQYF

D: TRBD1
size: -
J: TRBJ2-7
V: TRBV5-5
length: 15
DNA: TGTGCCATCGGCCCTGGGACAGCAGTGGCCTACGAGCAGTACTTC
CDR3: CAIGPGTAVAYEQYF

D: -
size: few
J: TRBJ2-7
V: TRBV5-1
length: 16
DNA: TGCGCCAGCAGCTATACTTCTGCGAGTATAGTTTACGAGCAGTACTTC
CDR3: CASSYTSASIVYEQYF

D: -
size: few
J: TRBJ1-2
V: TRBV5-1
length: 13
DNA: TGCGCCAGCAGCGGGGATTCGGACTATGGCTACACCTTC
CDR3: CASSGDSDYGYTF